This T cell receptor (beta chain) derives from a study of T cells after yellow fever vaccination (dated by TCRdb to about 2019). For context, the study as a whole: The SMART-Seq v4 Ultra Low Input RNA kit was used to prepare libraries from fractions with low cell numbers. To follow T-cell clones before and after both primary and booster YFV17D yellow fever vaccination, bulk TCR alpha and beta repertoires underwent longitudinal sequencing. Two healthy male donors, one aged 18 to 29 and one aged 30 to 39 years, were included in the cohort. Bulk PBMC replicates and cell subsets were isolated from blood drawn at multiple timepoints before and after both primary and secondary immunization.

The intended sense of this specimen's treatment or condition label: live attenuated yellow fever vaccine strain. A standard Ficoll-Paque protocol was used to isolate PBMCs from peripheral blood. CD4 and CD8 T-cell fractions were isolated with Dynabeads CD4 and CD8 positive selection kits. TriZol was used to extract RNA from bulk PBMCs, from CD4 and CD8 fractions, and from dextramer-positive and dextramer-negative fractions. Broad study findings and their caveats: Most clones expanded after primary vaccination (around 97% of CD4 and roughly 91% of CD8) were re-detected after the booster, suggesting that broad memory maintenance occurred. A small share of clonotypes was detected in both CD4 and CD8 compartments, with the overlap likely arising from convergent recombination. Only a couple of donors were included in the study, so the extent to which the findings can be generalized is limited. The secondary T-cell response was found to be weaker but faster than the primary response, with a peak reached on day 5 rather than on day 15. Computational filtering was required because FACS-sorted repertoires could contain abundant contaminating clonotypes from the bulk population.

This clonotype has a count of ten or more. Its specific antigen is unknown. Base qualities are not recorded, but no much larger clone differs from it by a single base. Spanning cysteine to phenylalanine, the CDR3 consists of 15 amino acids. The only DNA kept is the CDR3, 45 bases in frame from the first base. V is pared back by 0 bases and J by 4 bases, with 12 bases lying between the germline termini. From the germline V gene, CDR1 is MRHNA and CDR2 is SNTAGT. TCR cDNA was synthesized by 5'RACE template switching, through which a universal primer site and unique molecular identifiers were introduced. cDNA synthesis was primed from both the TCR alpha and TCR beta constant segments. Library amplification involved two PCR steps, and the second step added sample barcodes and sequencing adapters. Sequencing of the libraries was done on either Illumina HiSeq 2500 (2x100 bp) or NovaSeq (2x150 bp). The study's own analysis went as follows. MIGEC was used to demultiplex reads and collapse the reads into UMI consensus sequences, and MiXCR was used for V(D)J alignment. Clonotypes responding to the vaccine were identified with edgeR on replicate PBMC samples, with the criteria of FDR below 0.01 and a log2 fold change above 5 up to day 15. Each bulk clonotype received a CD4 or CD8 identity based on whether the sequenced CD4 or CD8 repertoire contained that clonotype at higher abundance. The public reads were run again by TCRdb, first through fastp at Q25 and then through MiXCR, and only productive beta chains were kept. Each CDR3 protein gets just one entry, which takes the most common genes and DNA from the rows behind it. These V and J calls derive from TCRdb rather than the authors' analysis. This sample comprises some 110,000 distinct CDR3 sequences, roughly 6.8% of them detected only once. The ten largest clones add up to around 2.6% of the sample.

The TCR comes from a young man who received the YFV17D yellow fever vaccine. Sequenced material: CD4+ T cells sorted from PBMCs, taken more than 40 days after the first yellow fever vaccination. Here the chain combines TRBV6-4 and TRBJ1-2; the D gene remains uncertain. The CDR3 region has the sequence CASSDSLVRSYGYTF. Read as DNA, the sequence is TGTGCCAGCAGTGACTCCCTGGTACGGAGCTATGGCTACACCTTC.